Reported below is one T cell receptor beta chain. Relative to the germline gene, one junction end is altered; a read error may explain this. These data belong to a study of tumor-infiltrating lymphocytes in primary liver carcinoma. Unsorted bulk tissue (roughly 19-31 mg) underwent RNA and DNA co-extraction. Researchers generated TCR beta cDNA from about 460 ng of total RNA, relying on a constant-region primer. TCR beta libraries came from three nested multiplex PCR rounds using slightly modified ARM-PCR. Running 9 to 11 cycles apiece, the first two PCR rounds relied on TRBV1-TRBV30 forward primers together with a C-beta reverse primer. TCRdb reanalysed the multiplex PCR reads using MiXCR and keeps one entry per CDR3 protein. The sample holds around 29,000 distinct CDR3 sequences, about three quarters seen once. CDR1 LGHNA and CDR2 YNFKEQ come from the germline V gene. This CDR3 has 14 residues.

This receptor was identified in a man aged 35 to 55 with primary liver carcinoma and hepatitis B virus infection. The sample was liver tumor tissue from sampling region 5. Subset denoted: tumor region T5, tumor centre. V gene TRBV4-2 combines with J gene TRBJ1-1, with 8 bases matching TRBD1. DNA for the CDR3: TGTGCTAGCAGCGCTGAACAGGGGGACACTGAAGCCTTCTTT. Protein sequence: CASSAEQGDTEAFF.